This passage covers 13 T cell receptor beta chains from one sample sequenced in a study of early T cells in non-severe SARS-CoV-2 infection. TCRdb ran MiXCR on the 5' RACE reads and lists one entry per CDR3 protein. The data show around 66,000 distinct CDR3 sequences, 5.9% seen once. Specimen: whole blood, collected at baseline. Receptors were obtained from an adult who was a healthcare worker with PCR-confirmed SARS-CoV-2 infection or an uninfected control (not recorded which).

This clonotype was observed a handful of times. The rearrangement uses TRBV11-2 and TRBJ1-3; D is unresolved. Trimming removed 5 bases from V and 2 bases from J, with 10 bases in between. This CDR3 spans 14 amino acids. Looked up from germline, CDR1 is SGHAT and CDR2 is FQNNGV. The CDR3 reads CASSPQSAGNTIYF. In nucleotides, the CDR3 is TGTGCCAGCAGCCCGCAGTCTGCTGGAAACACCATATATTTT.

In its sample, this clonotype was seen many times. The CDR3 loop is CSARQGASYNEQFF. The DNA of the CDR3 is TGCAGTGCGAGACAGGGGGCAAGCTACAATGAGCAGTTCTTC. V is TRBV20-1 and J is TRBJ2-1; 10 bases are shared with TRBD1. The junction had 5 bases not matched to a gene; V was cut back by 6 bases and J by 3 bases. Germline values: CDR1 DFQATT, CDR2 SNEGSKA (reference sequence). The CDR3 sequence is 14 residues long.

There are many counts of this clonotype. The chain is built from TRBV16 and TRBJ2-5, with D perhaps given as TRBD1 or TRBD2 (5 bases each). This CDR3 has 14 residues. V dropped 0 bases and J dropped 5 bases, with 10 bases sitting between them. Germline V gene lookup returns CDR1 KGHSY and CDR2 FQNENV. The DNA of the CDR3 is TGTGCCAGCAGCCAATCTTCGGGGCGGGAGACCCAGTACTTC. This translates into CASSQSSGRETQYF.

This clonotype was seen at least ten times. The chain combines TRBV7-2 with TRBJ2-7; D is uncertain. With 1 base removed from V and 3 bases from J, the gap between germline ends came to 4 bases. This CDR3 is 12 amino acids long. The V gene's germline CDR1 is SGHTA and CDR2 FQGNSA. The CDR3 spells CASSLVLYEQYF. In DNA, the CDR3 is TGTGCCAGCAGCTTAGTTCTCTACGAGCAGTACTTC.

In its sample, this clonotype was seen many times. This CDR3 reads CASSPPSWTTPGANVLTF. In DNA, the CDR3 is TGTGCCAGCAGCCCCCCCAGTTGGACCACGCCTGGGGCCAACGTCCTGACTTTC. This chain links TRBV7-9 with TRBJ2-6, with D unclear. V lost 5 bases and J lost 2, with 19 bases in between. Per the germline V gene, CDR1 is SEHNR and CDR2 is FQNEAQ (reference sequence). The CDR3 is 18 residues long.

In this sample, this clonotype turned up a few times. The J gene is TRBJ2-3, the V gene TRBV6-6, with D uncertain. Germline CDR1 MNHNY, CDR2 SVGAGI (reference sequence). The V and J ends lost 6 bases and 0 bases respectively, with 10 bases between them. The CDR3 runs to 14 residues. CDR3 loop: CASSQIVSTDTQYF. CDR3 coding DNA: TGTGCCAGCAGCCAAATCGTGAGCACAGATACGCAGTATTTT.

This rearrangement joins TRBV5-5 to TRBJ2-1; 7 bases agree with TRBD2. Germline trimming cut 0 bases from V and 4 bases from J; bases unmatched to any gene: 7. This CDR3 region has 16 residues. Germline loops: CDR1 SGHKS, CDR2 YYEKEE (reference sequence). The CDR3 reads CASSLGAGAEYNEQFF. The DNA for the CDR3 is TGTGCCAGCAGCTTGGGCGCGGGAGCAGAGTACAATGAGCAGTTCTTC.

This clonotype showed up just a few times. The chain recombines TRBV6-2 or TRBV6-3 with TRBJ1-1; no reliable D call. The CDR3 totals 13 residues. The V end was cut by 5 bases, the J end by 2 bases, with 9 bases between. In germline, CDR1 is MNHEY, CDR2 SVGEGT. CDR3 coding DNA: TGTGCCAGCAGTGTCGGTCCAAACACTGAAGCTTTCTTT. It yields the protein CASSVGPNTEAFF.

This clonotype was seen more than once but under ten times. The gene calls are TRBV20-1 and TRBJ1-2; no clear D. CDR3 length equals 14 residues. In germline, CDR1 is DFQATT, CDR2 SNEGSKA (reference sequence). The germline V and J ends were trimmed by 0 bases and 4 bases, with 12 bases remaining between them. This CDR3 is CSARETVLSYGYTF. Here the CDR3 DNA reads TGCAGTGCTAGAGAGACCGTGCTTAGCTATGGCTACACCTTC.

This clonotype has a handful of counts. The chain links TRBV12-2 to TRBJ2-2; TRBD1, the D gene given by the table, was not confirmed from the DNA. TRBV12-2 is annotated as a pseudogene. This CDR3 is built from 17 residues. The CDR3, as DNA: TGTGCAAGCCGATACCGGGACAGGGGGCTGAGCACCGGGGAGCTGTTTTTT. Protein product: CASRYRDRGLSTGELFF.

This clonotype was found many times. V usage is TRBV28 and J usage is TRBJ2-7; TRBD1 agrees at 8 bases. The CDR3 loop spans 14 amino acids. From germline, CDR1 is MDHEN and CDR2 SYDVKM. V lost 5 bases and J lost 4; bases outside the gene matches: 7. CDR3 loop: CASSPLDRGYEQYF. CDR3 nucleotide sequence: TGTGCCAGCAGTCCGCTCGACAGGGGTTACGAGCAGTACTTC. Variable domain in full (rest from reference TRBV28 and TRBJ2-7): DVKVTQSSRYLVKRTGEKVFLECVQDMDHENMFWYRQDPGLGLRLIYFSYDVKMKEKGDIPEGYSVSREKKERFSLILESASTNQTSMYLCASSPLDRGYEQYFGPGTRLTVT.

This rearrangement joins TRBV12-2 to TRBJ2-7; whether TRBD1, the table's D call, matches the DNA was not checked. TRBV12-2 is an annotated pseudogene. CDR3 length: 16 amino acids. The CDR3 region is CASRLEWTAKSYEQYF. CDR3 coding DNA: TGTGCAAGTCGCCTCGAGTGGACAGCAAAATCCTACGAGCAGTACTTC.

V and J are TRBV4-2 and TRBJ1-2; TRBD1 agrees at 8 bases. CDR1 is LGHNA, CDR2 YNFKEQ, per germline. The CDR3 runs 16 residues. The trim removed 1 base at V and 4 bases at J, leaving 8 bases unmatched. The CDR3 region is CASSQGDRGGGYGYTF. CDR3 coding DNA: TGTGCCAGCAGCCAAGGAGACAGGGGAGGCGGCTATGGCTACACCTTC.